One and the same sample provided the 5 T cell receptor beta chains below, sequenced in a study of a mutant IDH1 vaccine in newly diagnosed glioma. The repertoire was sequenced with immunoSEQ multiplex PCR; TCRdb's copy has only in-frame clones and lacks some. The sample lists 120,000 or so clones, roughly 77% occurring once. Their cognate antigens are unknown. Indicated time point: week 11, during vaccination. Every single dose of the vaccine, 300 ug of mutant IDH1 20-mer peptide, came with topical imiquimod. The input for sequencing was PBMCs, taken from a glioma patient whose treatment included an IDH1 peptide vaccine. The receptors stem from a man aged 40-55 years with glioma.

This clone has only a few counts. The chain employs TRBV4-3 and TRBJ2-1, with D possibly TRBD2 on 7 matching bases. The CDR3 consists of 17 residues. The germline V gene has CDR1 LGHNA and CDR2 YSLEER. V gave up 0 bases and J gave up 7 bases, with 19 bases separating them. Here the CDR3 DNA reads TGCGCCAGCAGCCAAGATCTCGGCCGGGGGGCCACGAATGAGCAGTTCTTC. Its protein product is CASSQDLGRGATNEQFF.

The chain carries TRBV7-3 and TRBJ1-3; possible D gene TRBD1, 5 bases. Trimming took 5 bases from V and 3 from J, leaving 20 bases between them. This CDR3 region has 17 residues. Germline loops: CDR1 SGHTA, CDR2 FQGTGA. The CDR3 is CASSQGAGQKGGNTIYF. In DNA, the CDR3 is TGTGCCAGCAGCCAAGGGGCAGGGCAGAAAGGTGGAAACACCATATATTTT.

V and J are TRBV29-1 and TRBJ1-1; a weak D match, TRBD1 (6 bases). CDR3 length: 18 amino acids. Per germline, CDR1 SQVTM and CDR2 ANQGSEA. The ends were cut back, 3 bases at V and 1 base at J, with 24 bases in the middle. This CDR3 is CSVDRLGSWGRGNTEAFF. CDR3 nucleotides: TGCAGCGTTGATAGGCTAGGTAGCTGGGGGCGAGGGAACACTGAAGCTTTCTTT.

V usage is TRBV5-6 and J usage is TRBJ2-1; D is ambiguous. In germline, CDR1 is SGHDT, CDR2 YYEEEE. Trimming left V 1 base short and J 2 bases short, with 16 bases between. This CDR3 region has 17 residues. CDR3 region: CASSLPKTRNPYNEQFF. In DNA form, the CDR3 reads TGTGCCAGCAGCTTGCCTAAGACTCGGAACCCCTACAATGAGCAGTTCTTC.

This clone was observed a few times. This CDR3 is CASSDSSYEQYF. CDR3 DNA: TGTGCCAGCTCGGATAGCTCCTACGAGCAGTACTTC. This chain connects TRBV6-6 to TRBJ2-7; D unclear. Trimming removed 8 bases from V and 0 bases from J, with 8 bases in between. This CDR3 spans 12 amino acids. Germline V gives CDR1 MNHNY, CDR2 SVGAGI (reference sequence).